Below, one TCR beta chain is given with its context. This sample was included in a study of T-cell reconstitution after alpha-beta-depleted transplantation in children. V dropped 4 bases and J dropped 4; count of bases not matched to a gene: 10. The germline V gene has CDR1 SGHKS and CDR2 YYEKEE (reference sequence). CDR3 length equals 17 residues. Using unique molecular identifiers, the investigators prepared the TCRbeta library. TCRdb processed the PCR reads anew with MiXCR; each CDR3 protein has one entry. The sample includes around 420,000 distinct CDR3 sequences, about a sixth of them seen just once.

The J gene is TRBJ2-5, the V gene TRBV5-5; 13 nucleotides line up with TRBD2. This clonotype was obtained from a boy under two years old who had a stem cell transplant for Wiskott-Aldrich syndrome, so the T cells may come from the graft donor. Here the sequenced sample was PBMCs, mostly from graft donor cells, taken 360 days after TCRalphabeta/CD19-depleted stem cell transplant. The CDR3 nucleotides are TGTGCCAGCAGCCTGACTAGCGGGAGGACCGGAGGAGAGACCCAGTACTTC. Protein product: CASSLTSGRTGGETQYF.